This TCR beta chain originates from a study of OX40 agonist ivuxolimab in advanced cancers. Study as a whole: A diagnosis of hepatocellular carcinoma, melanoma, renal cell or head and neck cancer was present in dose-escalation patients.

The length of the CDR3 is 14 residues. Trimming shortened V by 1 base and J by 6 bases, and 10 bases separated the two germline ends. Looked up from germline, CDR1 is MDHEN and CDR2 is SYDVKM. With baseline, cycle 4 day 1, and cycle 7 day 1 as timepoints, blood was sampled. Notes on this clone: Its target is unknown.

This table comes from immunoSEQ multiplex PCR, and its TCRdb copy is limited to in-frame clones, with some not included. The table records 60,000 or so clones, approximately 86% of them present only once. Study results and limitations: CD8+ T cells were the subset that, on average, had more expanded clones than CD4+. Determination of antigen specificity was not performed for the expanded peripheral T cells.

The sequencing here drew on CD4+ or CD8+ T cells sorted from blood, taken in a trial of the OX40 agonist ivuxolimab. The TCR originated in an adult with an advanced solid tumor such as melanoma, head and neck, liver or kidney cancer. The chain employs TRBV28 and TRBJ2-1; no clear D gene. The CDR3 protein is CASSLLAGSNEQFF. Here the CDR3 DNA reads TGTGCCAGCAGTTTATTGGCAGGTAGCAATGAGCAGTTCTTC.